The TCR beta chain under discussion was sequenced for a study of Graves' ophthalmopathy and Graves' hyperthyroidism. This CDR3 contains 13 residues. V was pared by 4 bases and J by 5 bases, with 11 bases between. In germline, CDR1 is LNHDA, CDR2 SQIVND (reference sequence). The study recruited hyperthyroidism patients aged 18 to 65 who were newly diagnosed, under 2 months' duration. This clonotype was recorded at least ten times. For repertoire sequencing, the TCR beta CDR3 regions were amplified from RNA transcripts. HTBI primers primed a first-round RT-PCR, and a second-round multiplex PCR followed. MiXCR was run by TCRdb on the multiplex PCR reads, yielding one entry per CDR3 protein. The data hold a few hundred thousand distinct CDR3 sequences, with about a sixth observed a single time.

What was sequenced was peripheral blood. The chain combines TRBV19 with TRBJ1-2, with D hard to call. The source of this sequence is an adult woman with stable Graves' hyperthyroidism. The CDR3 is CASSTTPGYGYTF. The CDR3 coding sequence is TGTGCCAGTAGTACGACTCCTGGGTATGGCTACACCTTC.